This T cell receptor (beta chain) was profiled in a study of cytomegalovirus exposure and HLA in healthy donors listed by TCRdb under 2017. Context from the whole study: The 700 or so repertoires of the first cohort and the 95 to 150 validation repertoires were produced on the same platform, according to a later analysis. The study aimed to test whether signatures of past pathogen exposure could be identified by cataloging public T cell receptors. A separate validation cohort of approximately 130 different subjects was used in addition to the 666-subject first cohort. To predict cytomegalovirus infection status, the study combined high-throughput TCR immunosequencing, statistical association of individual TCRs with disease status, and machine learning.

Receptors were amplified or captured by the immunoSEQ multiplex PCR assay. As for the authors' bioinformatics: A statistical classification framework was built to diagnose cytomegalovirus status from the catalog of TCR beta chain sequences. In its TCRdb copy, this immuneACCESS table keeps in-frame sequences only and misses some clones. Where compared with another copy, unresolved V genes explain less than half of these, and the others have no known cause. The V and J calls and clone size were taken over from that table, and D and trimming were inferred from the DNA. Present in this sample are about 170,000 clones, about 87% of which were seen just once. The top ten clones comprise roughly 1.3% of the sample. General findings and caveats noted by the study authors: The classifier was reported to diagnose cytomegalovirus status with high specificity and sensitivity in both the original cohort and the validation cohort. In the study, some 160 TCR beta chains were listed as associated with cytomegalovirus. A later analysis lacked HLA typing for the validation cohort, so it scored co-occurrence in that cohort across all 110 or so repertoires. Three of the identified cytomegalovirus-associated TCR beta chains were confirmed in vitro to be specific for cytomegalovirus antigens. Of the cluster scores, roughly 93% were above 0 in a later analysis, which found that TCRs clustered in the first cohort also tended to co-occur in the approximately 130 validation repertoires. The authors suggested that the approach could potentially be generalized to other disease states and immunological phenotypes. Across donors, most TCR sequences were observed very rarely, whereas some public TCRs were present in many individuals.

Separate from the approximately 700-subject first cohort, the validation cohort of roughly 120 subjects was the group to which the donors belonged. Reading from cysteine to phenylalanine, the CDR3 counts 15 amino acids. Only CDR3 DNA is held: 45 bases, read in frame from base 1. Trimming removed 3 bases from V and 6 bases from J; the gene matches leave 2 bases unexplained. The germline V gene encodes CDR1 SNHLY and CDR2 FYNNEI. As to this clone: It has no known antigen specificity. Base qualities are missing; no much larger clone stands one base away.

The receptor was isolated from a woman aged 25 to 39 in good health and CMV-seronegative. Sequenced sample: PBMCs. The chain is encoded by TRBV2 joined to TRBJ2-2, with 12 bases in between that match TRBD1. The CDR3 corresponds to CASSDRDRGPGELFF. The nucleotides read TGTGCCAGCAGTGACCGGGACAGGGGGCCCGGGGAGCTGTTTTTT.